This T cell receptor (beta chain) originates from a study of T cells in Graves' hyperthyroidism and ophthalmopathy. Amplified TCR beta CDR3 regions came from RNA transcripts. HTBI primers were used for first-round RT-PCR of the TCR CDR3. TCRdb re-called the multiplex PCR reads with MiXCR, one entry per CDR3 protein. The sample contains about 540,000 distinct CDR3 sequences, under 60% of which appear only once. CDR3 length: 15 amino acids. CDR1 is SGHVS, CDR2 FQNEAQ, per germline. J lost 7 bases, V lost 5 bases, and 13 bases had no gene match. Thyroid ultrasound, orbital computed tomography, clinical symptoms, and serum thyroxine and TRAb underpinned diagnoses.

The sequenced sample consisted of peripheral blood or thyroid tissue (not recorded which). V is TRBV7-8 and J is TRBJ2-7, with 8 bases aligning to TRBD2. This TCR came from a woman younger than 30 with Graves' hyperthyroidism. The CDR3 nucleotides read TGTGCCAGCAGCCCAGCGGGCGGGAGGATTGGTGAGCAGTACTTC. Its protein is CASSPAGGRIGEQYF.